A single sample gave rise to the 13 T cell receptor beta chains below, sequenced in a study of T cells in Graves' hyperthyroidism and ophthalmopathy. It was RNA transcripts that yielded the amplified TCR beta CDR3 regions. A first-round RT-PCR of the TCR CDR3 used the HTBI primer set. TCRdb itself ran the multiplex PCR reads through MiXCR, one entry per CDR3 protein. The sample shows about 500,000 distinct CDR3 sequences, 46% of them seen only once. The sample consisted of peripheral blood or thyroid tissue (not recorded which). These receptors originate from an adult woman with Graves' disease, either hyperthyroidism or ophthalmopathy (not recorded which).

The chain has TRBV9 and TRBJ2-7; 9 positions match TRBD2. With 5 bases clipped from V and 0 bases from J, the junction kept 6 bases outside the gene matches. The CDR3 length is 15 residues. The germline V gene encodes CDR1 SGDLS and CDR2 YYNGEE. The CDR3 here is CASRLAGQSSYEQYF. In DNA, the CDR3 is TGTGCCAGCAGGCTAGCGGGACAGAGCTCCTACGAGCAGTACTTC.

In its sample, this clonotype was seen many times. The chain carries TRBV12-3 or TRBV12-4 and TRBJ2-2; D unclear. The CDR3 runs 13 residues. Trimming cost V 6 bases and J 6 bases, with 11 bases left between them. The CDR3 loop reads CASSRKGSGELFF. The CDR3 nucleotides read TGTGCCAGCAGCCGGAAGGGCTCCGGGGAGCTGTTTTTT.

The J gene is TRBJ2-7, the V gene TRBV15; the D is unclear. The CDR3 runs to 12 residues. Germline CDR1 is LNHNV and CDR2 is YYDKDF (reference sequence). V was trimmed by 2 bases and J by 6 bases, leaving 8 bases between them. The DNA for the CDR3 is TGTGCCACCAGCAGAAGGGCCGCCGAGCAGTACTTC. Protein: CATSRRAAEQYF.

This sequence joins TRBV9 and TRBJ2-3, with 9 bases that match TRBD2. J lost 7 bases, V lost 4 bases, and 10 bases had no gene match. Germline loops: CDR1 SGDLS, CDR2 YYNGEE. This CDR3 spans 15 amino acids. DNA for the CDR3: TGTGCCAGCAGCCCAGGGGGGACTAGCACCTATACGCAGTATTTT. Amino acid sequence: CASSPGGTSTYTQYF.

This clonotype was seen a handful of times. The rearrangement uses TRBV29-1 and TRBJ2-3; 9 bases are a match to TRBD1. The germline V gene has CDR1 SQVTM and CDR2 ANQGSEA. The V and J ends lost 8 bases and 1 base, in that order; junction bases with no gene match: 7. CDR3 length: 14 residues. This CDR3 is CSINRGQGTDTQYF. The CDR3 DNA is TGCAGCATAAACAGGGGGCAAGGCACAGATACGCAGTATTTT.

The J gene is TRBJ1-1, the V gene TRBV28, with unresolved D. Germline V CDR1 and CDR2: MDHEN, SYDVKM. V was trimmed by 5 bases and J by 4 bases, leaving 8 bases between them. CDR3 length: 12 residues. CDR3 residues: CASSPPVTEAFF. In DNA form, the CDR3 reads TGTGCCAGCAGTCCTCCGGTCACTGAAGCTTTCTTT.

The rearrangement joins TRBV7-8 to TRBJ1-5; possibly TRBD1 for D (6 bases). Germline CDR1 is SGHVS and CDR2 is FQNEAQ. V shed 3 bases and J shed 0 bases, with 12 bases lying between them. The CDR3 has 16 amino acids. CDR3 region: CASSFDDRNSNQPQHF. The CDR3 DNA reads TGTGCCAGCAGCTTCGACGACAGGAATAGCAATCAGCCCCAGCATTTT.

This clonotype occurred many times. The chain combines TRBV20-1 with TRBJ1-1, with a possible D match to TRBD1 (5 bases). In germline, CDR1 is DFQATT, CDR2 SNEGSKA (reference sequence). There are 10 residues in the CDR3. V lost 6 bases, J lost 8 bases, and 10 bases lay in between. In nucleotides, the CDR3 is TGCAGTGCATGGGGGAGGGAAGCTTTCTTT. It translates to CSAWGREAFF.

This clonotype was counted only a few times. The V and J genes are TRBV9 and TRBJ2-7; TRBD2 matches at 7 bases. The CDR3 runs 14 residues. Germline assignment: CDR1 SGDLS and CDR2 YYNGEE. With 3 bases clipped from V and 2 bases from J, the junction kept 5 bases outside the gene matches. The CDR3 DNA sequence: TGTGCCAGCAGCGGGGGAGGGCTTACCTACGAGCAGTACTTC. It translates to CASSGGGLTYEQYF.

The J gene is TRBJ1-4, the V gene TRBV9, with D perhaps TRBD1 (5 bases). With 0 bases removed from V and 3 bases from J, the gap between germline ends came to 9 bases. Germline V gives CDR1 SGDLS, CDR2 YYNGEE. This CDR3 region has 15 residues. In DNA, the CDR3 is TGTGCCAGCAGCGTAGCTTGGGGCCCTAATGAAAAACTGTTTTTT. It specifies CASSVAWGPNEKLFF. The complete variable domain, with remaining parts taken from reference TRBV9 and TRBJ1-4, reads DSGVTQTPKHLITATGQRVTLRCSPRSGDLSVYWYQQSLDQGLQFLIQYYNGEERAKGNILERFSAQQFPDLHSELNLSSLELGDSALYFCASSVAWGPNEKLFFGSGTQLSVL.

This sequence joins TRBV29-1 and TRBJ1-4; a possible D gene is TRBD1 (5 bases). The CDR3 consists of 11 residues. The germline CDR1 and CDR2 sequences are SQVTM and ANQGSEA. The V gene lost 7 bases and the J gene lost 10 bases, with 13 bases spanning the gap. CDR3 region: CSAAITGKLFF. CDR3 nucleotides: TGCAGCGCTGCAATCACAGGAAAACTGTTTTTT.

The chain has TRBV7-2 and TRBJ1-1, with D perhaps TRBD1 (5 bases). V lost 0 bases and J 7 bases, leaving 9 bases between the germline ends. Germline V gives CDR1 SGHTA, CDR2 FQGNSA. The CDR3 loop spans 13 amino acids. This chain's CDR3 is CASSLAGGNEAFF. The CDR3 DNA is TGTGCCAGCAGCTTAGCCGGGGGAAATGAAGCTTTCTTT.

The chain joins TRBV20-1 to TRBJ1-1; no definite D call. This CDR3 has 17 residues. Trimming shortened V by 0 bases and J by 5 bases, and 22 bases separated the two germline ends. Germline lookup yields CDR1 DFQATT and CDR2 SNEGSKA (reference sequence). This CDR3 reads CSARDGGRQERWTEAFF. CDR3 coding DNA: TGCAGTGCTAGAGATGGAGGACGGCAAGAGAGGTGGACTGAAGCTTTCTTT.